The 8 T cell receptor beta chains listed next were all sequenced from one sample in a study of Tregs in tolerant kidney transplant recipients. Profiled with immunoSEQ multiplex PCR; TCRdb holds only in-frame clones, not every one. The sample lists about 15,000 clones; more than 50% were seen once. FACS sorting followed a roughly six-day coculture of CFSE-labeled recipient PBMCs with irradiated graft donor PBMCs. Antigens of these TCRs are unknown. This material consisted of CD4+ T cells from blood cultured with allogeneic cells, taken before the transplant. These receptors were taken from a human patient who received a combined kidney and bone marrow transplant.

Sample share makes this clone medium-sized. This chain uses TRBV11-1 with TRBJ2-2; D may be TRBD2 (6 bases). From germline, CDR1 is SGHAT and CDR2 FQDESV (reference sequence). CDR3 length equals 13 residues. V was pared by 3 bases and J by 7 bases, with 9 bases between. The CDR3 coding sequence is TGTGCCAGCAGCTTTGCGCGGGACGGGGAGCTGTTTTTT. Translated, it gives CASSFARDGELFF.

This chain connects TRBV4-1 to TRBJ2-7, with TRBD2 matching over 7 bases. This CDR3 region has 13 residues. Per germline, CDR1 MGHRA and CDR2 YSYEKL. V lost 3 bases, J lost 6 bases, and 5 bases stayed unmatched. CDR3 in amino acids: CASSHLTSSEQYF. The CDR3 coding sequence is TGCGCCAGCAGCCACCTGACTAGCAGCGAGCAGTACTTC.

The rearrangement uses TRBV5-4 and TRBJ2-1; 10 bases are a match to TRBD1. CDR3 size: 17 residues. V trimming: 0 bases; J trimming: 2 bases; junction bases outside the gene matches: 5. Germline V gives CDR1 SGHNT, CDR2 YYREEE (reference sequence). CDR3 coding DNA: TGTGCCAGCAGCTTGGAAGGGGGGACAGGGGCCTACAATGAGCAGTTCTTC. This sequence encodes CASSLEGGTGAYNEQFF.

V and J are TRBV7-3 and TRBJ2-1; the match to TRBD2 covers 14 bases. The length of the CDR3 is 15 residues. Losses at the gene ends were 3 bases for V and 7 bases for J; bases not matched to a gene: 2. The germline V gene encodes CDR1 SGHTA and CDR2 FQGTGA. CDR3 loop: CASSFGTSGGNEQFF. For the CDR3, the DNA is TGTGCCAGCAGCTTTGGGACTAGCGGGGGAAATGAGCAGTTCTTC. Filled out from reference TRBV7-3 and TRBJ2-1, the complete variable domain reads GAGVSQTPSNKVTEKGKYVELRCDPISGHTALYWYRQSLGQGPEFLIYFQGTGAADDSGLPNDRFFAVRPEGSVSTLKIQRTERGDSAVYLCASSFGTSGGNEQFFGPGTRLTVL.

The gene calls are TRBV5-1 and TRBJ2-2; weak D call: TRBD2 (6 bases). CDR1 is SGHRS and CDR2 is YFSETQ in the germline V gene. The CDR3 runs to 16 residues. V gave up 0 bases and J gave up 7 bases, with 16 bases separating them. CDR3 DNA: TGCGCCAGCAGCTTGGGACCGGTGGGACTGGGCGGGGAGCTGTTTTTT. This encodes CASSLGPVGLGGELFF.

The chain uses TRBV4-1 and TRBJ2-7; tentative D call: TRBD2 (7 bases). Trimming stripped 3 bases from V and 2 bases from J, with 20 bases between. The germline V gene encodes CDR1 MGHRA and CDR2 YSYEKL. The CDR3 is made up of 17 amino acids. The CDR3 DNA follows: TGCGCCAGCAGCCAGGGGGGGTCGTGGGGGGCCCCCTACGAGCAGTACTTC. Translating gives CASSQGGSWGAPYEQYF.

This chain links TRBV19 with TRBJ1-1; no firm D call. CDR3 length: 12 amino acids. Germline V lookup: CDR1 LNHDA, CDR2 SQIVND (reference sequence). The germline V and J ends were trimmed by 4 bases and 6 bases, with 9 bases remaining between them. The CDR3: CASSKRVAEAFF. Written as DNA, the CDR3 is TGTGCCAGTAGTAAGAGGGTGGCTGAAGCTTTCTTT.

V usage is TRBV9 and J usage is TRBJ2-5; possible D gene TRBD1, 5 bases. Germline V CDR1 and CDR2: SGDLS, YYNGEE. The CDR3 totals 14 residues. V lost 0 bases and J 3 bases, leaving 9 bases between the germline ends. CDR3 sequence reads: CASSVAGREETQYF. CDR3 bases: TGTGCCAGCAGCGTAGCTGGCAGGGAAGAGACCCAGTACTTC.